This T cell receptor (beta chain) was found in a study of cytomegalovirus exposure and HLA in healthy donors (dated by TCRdb to about 2017). Study-wide context: In an earlier analysis of some 550 of the donors, less than 350 Gb of sequence data and 100 million or so unique TCR beta sequences from about 179 million T cells were reported. Typing coverage varied by locus: about 620-640 donors for A, B, C, DRB1 and DQB1; some 520 for DQA1; more than 600 for DPA1; approximately 450 for DPB1. The aim of the study was to test whether cataloging public T cell receptors could identify signatures of past pathogen exposure. An early release that covered about 600 HLA-typed donors contained approximately 320 gigabases of sequencing data and tens of millions of unique TCR sequences. To predict cytomegalovirus infection status, the study brought together high-throughput TCR immunosequencing, statistical association of individual TCRs with disease status, and machine learning. Five DR-DQ haplotypes were handled as single units for association and clustering, since linkage in the cohort was strong. A later analysis re-examined previously published TCR beta repertoires from just over 650 donors and added high-resolution HLA genotyping to investigate patterns of TCR occurrence. On average, about 240,000 unique TCR beta nucleotide sequences were sequenced per donor among 300 to 500 genotyped donors of the cohort, with 15% to 20% of those sequences being non-productive. Donor age, sex, ethnicity and CMV serostatus were compiled together with the repertoire data. A later genetic analysis used genome-wide SNP genotypes for about three fifths of the roughly 700 donors, treating that subset as a discovery cohort. The genetic ancestry cluster associated with self-reported Caucasian donors included 65% to 90% of the roughly 390 genotyped donors. HLA typing covered class I and class II loci at four-digit resolution. In addition to the first cohort of approximately 670 subjects, a separate validation cohort of under 150 different subjects was used. Rather than drawing on any new phenotypic data, the later analysis identified candidate immune exposures from TCR beta sequences and the way those sequences occurred across donors. An earlier analysis of about 600 of the donors used high-throughput TCR beta sequencing to judge whether each TCR beta V gene segment behaved as functional or pseudogenic. All discovery cohort repertoires had been generated on a single sequencing platform. The study used immunosequencing to profile the T cell repertoires of some 600 subjects and linked those repertoires to cytomegalovirus serostatus.

General conclusions and limits of the study: According to a later analysis, parvovirus B19, influenza, CMV and Epstein-Barr virus appeared linked to several top co-occurrence clusters. A total of 150 to 200 TCR beta chains were listed by the study as associated with cytomegalovirus. Broadly in line with IMGT annotations, most TCR beta V segments showed up in productive rearrangements about 90% or about 30% of the time in an earlier analysis of 450 to 750 of the donors. Fewer than 20 rarely observed V segments, including chromosome 9 orphons, were excluded from the earlier analysis of about 500 of the donors because counts were too low. The authors suggested that the approach could potentially be extended to other disease states and immunological phenotypes. In this cohort, only TCR beta chains were sequenced, and detectable features were limited by the absence of alpha or paired-chain data. Strong co-occurrence of HLA alleles, especially DR and DQ, made assigning TCR associations to individual alleles difficult. Immune exposure information for the cohort was limited to CMV serostatus. Some IMGT-functional V segments, including TRBV6-2 and TRBV6-3, could not be distinguished by the 87-base-pair reads and were therefore excluded. Compared with equally common non-associated chains, HLA-associated TCR beta chains in a later analysis were more clonally expanded and had lower generation probabilities. Correlated functional status among segregating V segments might be attributable to linkage disequilibrium, but an unknown experimental factor could not be ruled out. A further reported finding was that TCR beta sequences accurately predicted the HLA-A and HLA-B alleles for most subjects in the first cohort. Presence/absence analyses assumed roughly uniform sequencing depth across donors, an assumption that may not hold. The classifier was reported to diagnose cytomegalovirus status with high specificity and sensitivity in both the original cohort and the validation cohort. Because some donors lacked HLA typing at each locus, the association tests relied only on the typed subset. According to a later analysis, TCR association rates differed among HLA loci, with DRB1 alleles showing the most associated TCRs and HLA-C alleles showing the fewest. In vitro tests confirmed that a few of the cytomegalovirus-associated TCR beta chains recognize cytomegalovirus antigens. In a later analysis, more than 15,000 TCR beta sequences were associated with specific HLA alleles at a false discovery rate of 0.05. While some public TCRs were present in many individuals, most TCR sequences turned up only very rarely across donors. The sequencing pipeline was judged likely to have produced a cluster of highly shared sequence variants as a technical artifact. An association between a missense DCLRE1C variant and V-gene and J-gene trimming of TCR beta chains was found in a later genetic analysis and replicated in an independent cohort. A later analysis found that most CMV-associated TCR beta chains appeared HLA-restricted, with HLA associations seemingly driven largely by CMV exposure. A later genetic analysis reported fewer N-insertions in productive TCRs among donors in an Asian-associated ancestry cluster than the roughly 640-donor mean.

Libraries were prepared through the immunoSEQ multiplex PCR assay. For the multiplex PCR, a mixture combining 60 forward primers for TCR Vbeta segments and 13 reverse primers for TCR Jbeta segments was used. The CDR3 region of rearranged TCR beta genes was amplified from genomic DNA by a multiplex PCR assay. Amplified TCR beta libraries were sequenced as 87-base-pair reads on the Illumina HiSeq System. As for how the authors treated the data: A later analysis counted approximately 84 million unique TCR beta chains across the 500 to 850 repertoires, and some 11 million of these chains were shared by at least two donors. A nearest-neighbor algorithm error-corrected the raw reads and collapsed the reads into unique sequences, merging closely related sequences to remove PCR and sequencing errors. V, D and J gene segments were assigned by aligning CDR3 sequences to IMGT reference sequences. For a sequence to be retained, a match of at least six nucleotides was required to both a V gene segment and a J gene segment. A rearrangement counted as productive if the CDR3 had no stop codons and remained in frame with V and J, and every other rearrangement counted as non-productive. Following IMGT convention, CDR3 was defined as the stretch from the second conserved V-encoded cysteine to the conserved J-encoded phenylalanine. In an earlier analysis of around 640 of the donors, sequences lacking an unambiguous match to a single V gene segment were excluded. In an earlier analysis of 587 of the donors, a V segment was called functional when productive rearrangements were above 56.7%, and segregating when the standard deviation between donors exceeded 5%. A statistical classification framework was developed to diagnose cytomegalovirus status using the catalog of TCR beta chain sequences. In a later analysis, TCR nucleotide sequences were compared against IMGT/GENE-DB human TR gene sequences so that V and J genes could be assigned. In a later analysis, CDR3 sequences and most-parsimonious VDJ recombination scenarios were assigned using the TCRdist pipeline. In a later analysis, every TCR beta chain was defined by the combination of its CDR3 amino acid sequence and its V-gene family, and reads without a unique V-gene family were dropped. To address suspected cross-contamination and a sequencing artifact, a later analysis removed around 590 highly shared, low-generation-probability nucleotide sequences. For each public chain, a later analysis derived a clonal expansion index from normalized ranks of inferred template counts within each repertoire. Generation probabilities in a later analysis came from a VDJ recombination model fitted to out-of-frame rearrangements, and those results were checked against IGoR. A later analysis scored TCR-TCR, TCR-HLA and TCR-CMV co-occurrence with hypergeometric tests, applying a repertoire-size bias correction to TCR pairs. To estimate false discovery rates, a later analysis permuted the HLA or CMV assignments 20 times. In a later analysis, co-occurring TCRs were grouped using DBSCAN, with TCRdist sequence similarity added in when clustering inside HLA-allele-positive subsets. Repertoires with fewer than 30,000 or more than 120,000 public chains were left out of co-occurrence clustering, as were a handful of repertoires with anomalous nucleotide sharing. Held by TCRdb, this immuneACCESS table contains in-frame sequences only and omits some clones. Under half of the omission traces to an unresolved V gene where checked; the cause of the rest is unknown. That table supplies the V and J calls and clone size; D and trimming were determined from the DNA. This sample's records show fewer than 150,000 clones. Around 3.6% of the sample is in the top ten clones.

A remark on this clone: There is no known antigen for this receptor.

In total, more than 500 healthy bone marrow donors made up the cohort. At the time of sampling, all cohort members were nominally healthy, though unrecorded immune exposures were likely present. The donor tested CMV seronegative, placing the donor among the approximately 360 seronegative members of the cohort. A peripheral blood sample was provided by each donor, and peripheral blood mononuclear cells were used for TCR beta sequencing. Genomic DNA was extracted from the blood cell samples with the Qiagen DNeasy Blood Extraction Kit. The trim is 5 bases for V and 1 base for J, with a gap of 11 bases between the germline ends. The CDR3 holds 14 amino acids from the cysteine to the phenylalanine. The entry retains the CDR3 DNA only, 42 bases that are in frame from base 1. From a lookup of the germline V gene (reference sequence), CDR1 and CDR2 are SEHNR and FQNEAQ.

This sequence was found in a man younger than 35 in good health and CMV-seronegative. Input material: PBMCs. The chain was built from TRBV7-9 and TRBJ2-5; TRBD1 could be the D gene, as 5 bases match. Here is the DNA: TGTGCCAGCAGCCCCTGGGGCCCCCAAGAGACCCAGTACTTC. This yields the protein CASSPWGPQETQYF.